This T cell receptor beta chain was recorded in a study of cytomegalovirus exposure and HLA in healthy donors. Whole-study results and caveats: Reportedly, cytomegalovirus status was diagnosed with high sensitivity and specificity. Three chains linked to CMV were shown in vitro to be specific for CMV antigens. The study put some 160 TCR beta chains on its list as cytomegalovirus-associated. Rarity marked most TCR sequences, yet some public TCRs occurred in many donors.

As to this clone: Its antigen is as yet unknown.

The V and J ends lost 3 bases and 8 bases, in that order; junction bases with no gene match: 9. The V gene's germline CDR1 is SGHNT and CDR2 YYREEE (reference sequence). The CDR3 runs 14 residues. The table came from immunoSEQ multiplex PCR; TCRdb's copy has only in-frame clones and leaves some out. The sample carries 260,000 or so clones, about 87% recorded once. The sequenced sample consisted of PBMCs. The rearrangement links TRBV5-4 to TRBJ2-5, with TRBD2 identical over 8 bases. This TCR derives from a man younger than 30 in good health and CMV-seronegative. The CDR3 nucleotides are TGTGCCAGCAGCTCCGGACTAGCCCCAGTCACCCAGTACTTC. It codes for CASSSGLAPVTQYF.